These 31 T cell receptor beta chains were sequenced from one sample in a study of cytomegalovirus exposure and HLA in healthy donors. PCR amplification relied on 60 Vbeta primers (plus 13 Jbeta primers). Sequencing was performed with immunoSEQ multiplex PCR; in TCRdb, only in-frame clones are kept and a portion is missing. The sample has more than 90,000 clones, about 76% seen once. The sample consisted of PBMCs. These receptors originate from a woman between 65 and 79 years old in good health and CMV-seropositive.

This clone showed up just a few times. The chain couples TRBV18 to TRBJ1-3; maybe TRBD1 (5 bases). The CDR3 extends over 16 amino acids. The germline V gene has CDR1 KGHSH and CDR2 LQKENI. V lost 3 bases, J lost 0 bases, and 12 bases lay in between. The CDR3 nucleotides are TGTGCCAGCTCACCGTTCGGGGGACTCTCTGGAAACACCATATATTTT. Protein sequence: CASSPFGGLSGNTIYF.

This chain uses TRBV10-1 with TRBJ2-2; 12 bases fit TRBD1. Trimming removed 3 bases from V and 1 base from J; junction bases left unmatched: 9. Germline V gene lookup returns CDR1 WNHNN and CDR2 SYGVQD (reference sequence). The CDR3 length is 19 residues. The CDR3 nucleotides read TGCGCCAGCAGTGAAACGGGGACAGGGGGCGAATGGAACACCGGGGAGCTGTTTTTT. Protein product: CASSETGTGGEWNTGELFF.

In its sample, this clone was seen a few times. The chain joins TRBV6-6 to TRBJ1-2, with TRBD1 matching 7 bases. V lost 6 bases to trimming and J lost 4 bases; unmatched junction nucleotides: 11. From germline, CDR1 is MNHNY and CDR2 SVGAGI (reference sequence). The length of the CDR3 is 15 residues. CDR3 coding DNA: TGTGCCAGCAGCCGTCCTTCGACAGGGATCTATGGCTACACCTTC. It yields the protein CASSRPSTGIYGYTF.

This sequence joins TRBV13 and TRBJ2-7; TRBD2 is a possible D gene (5 bases). Looked up from germline, CDR1 is PRHDT and CDR2 is FYEKMQ (reference sequence). This CDR3 spans 14 amino acids. Trimming took off 0 bases at V and 0 bases at J, with 6 bases between the two ends. CDR3 in DNA: TGTGCCAGCAGCTTAGGAGGGAGCTCCTACGAGCAGTACTTC. Its protein product is CASSLGGSSYEQYF.

The J gene is TRBJ1-2, the V gene TRBV9, with D tentatively TRBD1 (6 bases). The germline V and J ends were trimmed by 4 bases and 4 bases, with 17 bases remaining between them. This CDR3 spans 15 amino acids. In germline, CDR1 is SGDLS, CDR2 YYNGEE. Here the CDR3 DNA reads TGTGCCAGCAGCCCACGACAGGAAGGCCCCTATGGCTACACCTTC. This sequence encodes CASSPRQEGPYGYTF. The full variable domain, in which reference TRBV9 and TRBJ1-2 provide the parts outside the CDR3, is DSGVTQTPKHLITATGQRVTLRCSPRSGDLSVYWYQQSLDQGLQFLIQYYNGEERAKGNILERFSAQQFPDLHSELNLSSLELGDSALYFCASSPRQEGPYGYTFGSGTRLTVV.

The rearrangement links TRBV4-3 to TRBJ2-1, with 7 positions matching TRBD2. Germline lookup yields CDR1 LGHNA and CDR2 YSLEER. CDR3 size: 18 residues. Trimming cost V 0 bases and J 2 bases; bases outside gene matches: 10. In DNA, the CDR3 is TGCGCCAGCAGCCAAGATTACGGGGCGGGAGCCCCCTACAATGAGCAGTTCTTC. Protein sequence: CASSQDYGAGAPYNEQFF.

DNA of the CDR3: TGTGCCAGCAGCTTATCAAACCCAGGGCCCCAAAACATTCAGTACTTC. Translated, it gives CASSLSNPGPQNIQYF. The rearrangement links TRBV7-2 to TRBJ2-4; D might be TRBD1 (5 bases). Trimming stripped 2 bases from V and 5 bases from J, with 16 bases between. The CDR3 has 16 residues. Germline assignment: CDR1 SGHTA and CDR2 FQGNSA.

This chain joins TRBV7-2 and TRBJ1-2; D is undetermined. From germline, CDR1 is SGHTA and CDR2 FQGNSA. This CDR3 has 12 residues. Trimming shortened V by 3 bases and J by 4 bases, and 6 bases separated the two germline ends. The CDR3 loop is CASSFEGYGYTF. CDR3 DNA sequence: TGTGCCAGCAGCTTCGAGGGCTATGGCTACACCTTC.

The CDR3 region is CASSLAGTHSRETQYF. As DNA, the CDR3 is TGTGCCAGCAGCTTAGCAGGGACTCACTCTCGGGAGACCCAGTACTTC. The chain is built from TRBV7-9 and TRBJ2-5, with a possible D match to TRBD2 (6 bases). This CDR3 is built from 16 residues. From germline, CDR1 is SEHNR and CDR2 FQNEAQ (reference sequence). Trimming pared 0 bases from V and 5 bases from J, leaving 16 bases between.

This clone was recorded once. This rearrangement joins TRBV12-5 to TRBJ2-5; possibly TRBD1 for D (6 bases). Trimming shortened V by 6 bases and J by 3 bases, and 11 bases separated the two germline ends. Germline V gene data show CDR1 as LGHNT and CDR2 as FRNRAP. The CDR3 is 13 amino acids. CDR3 DNA sequence: TGTGCTAGTGGCTTAGGACAGAAAGAGACCCAGTACTTC. Amino acids: CASGLGQKETQYF.

The V gene is TRBV7-2, the J gene TRBJ1-1, with a weak D call TRBD1 (5 bases). Trimming cost V 0 bases and J 5 bases, with 13 bases left between them. Germline V gives CDR1 SGHTA, CDR2 FQGNSA. This CDR3 has 15 amino acids. The CDR3, as DNA: TGTGCCAGCAGCTTAGCGTCCTTGGAGGGGACTGAAGCTTTCTTT. This codes for CASSLASLEGTEAFF.

Here the CDR3 reads CASSISGSTEAFF. CDR3 DNA sequence: TGTGCCAGTAGTATCAGCGGGAGCACTGAAGCTTTCTTT. This rearrangement joins TRBV19 to TRBJ1-1; D gene uncertain. This CDR3 has 13 residues. The V gene's germline CDR1 is LNHDA and CDR2 SQIVND (reference sequence). V lost 3 bases and J lost 4, with 9 bases in between.

This chain uses TRBV6-1 with TRBJ2-6; D is undetermined. CDR3 length equals 15 residues. V lost 6 bases to trimming and J lost 1 base, with 10 bases between them. Germline V CDR1 and CDR2: MNHNS, SASEGT. DNA of the CDR3: TGTGCCAGCAGGCTAGACGGATCTGGGGCCAACGTCCTGACTTTC. Amino acid sequence: CASRLDGSGANVLTF.

Here the CDR3 reads CASSLTGYEQYF. CDR3 sequence (DNA): TGTGCCAGCAGTTTGACAGGCTACGAGCAGTACTTC. The J gene is TRBJ2-5, the V gene TRBV25-1, with TRBD1 as a possible D gene (6 bases). The last part of the DNA fits TRBJ2-7 better; the J call may be wrong. Germline CDR1 is MGHDK and CDR2 is SYGVNS. The CDR3 covers 12 residues.

The V call is TRBV4-1, the J call TRBJ1-2, with D possibly matching TRBD1 (6 bases). V lost 4 bases to trimming and J lost 8 bases, with 14 bases between them. The germline V gene has CDR1 MGHRA and CDR2 YSYEKL. CDR3 length: 13 amino acids. The CDR3 DNA sequence: TGCGCCAGCAGCCCGGGGGGCCCGGGCGGCTACACCTTC. Translated, it gives CASSPGGPGGYTF.

This chain joins TRBV15 and TRBJ1-5, with a weak D call TRBD1 (6 bases). Trimming removed 0 bases at V and 0 bases at J, with 15 bases between. Germline loops: CDR1 LNHNV, CDR2 YYDKDF (reference sequence). The CDR3 spans 18 residues. The CDR3 DNA reads TGTGCCACCAGCAGAGATCGGACCGGACAGTATAGCAATCAGCCCCAGCATTTT. Encoded protein: CATSRDRTGQYSNQPQHF.

The chain uses TRBV14 and TRBJ2-2, with D uncertain. In germline, CDR1 is SGHDN, CDR2 FVKESK. V was trimmed by 4 bases and J by 0 bases, leaving 15 bases between them. CDR3 length: 17 amino acids. The CDR3 loop is CASSPLSADANTGELFF. The CDR3 DNA reads as TGTGCCAGCAGCCCCCTCAGCGCAGACGCGAACACCGGGGAGCTGTTTTTT.

The rearrangement uses TRBV5-6 and TRBJ1-4; a weak D match, TRBD1 (6 bases). There are 18 residues in the CDR3. The V end was cut by 3 bases, the J end by 3 bases, with 21 bases between. Germline loops: CDR1 SGHDT, CDR2 YYEEEE. The CDR3 bases are TGTGCCAGCAGCTATTATAGCGGGGGCCTTTCAGCTAATGAAAAACTGTTTTTT. It is translated as CASSYYSGGLSANEKLFF.

V is TRBV7-3 and J is TRBJ2-3; TRBD2 aligns across 13 bases. The CDR3 sequence is 17 residues long. J gave up 1 base and V 3 bases, and 4 bases lay outside the gene matches. The germline V gene has CDR1 SGHTA and CDR2 FQGTGA. In DNA, the CDR3 is TGTGCCAGCAGCTTCGGACTAGCGGGAGAGCGCACAGATACGCAGTATTTT. It codes for CASSFGLAGERTDTQYF.

For this clone: The germline gene is not matched at one end of the junction; a read error may be the cause. The gene calls are TRBV5-1 and TRBJ1-2, with 10 bases fitting TRBD1. CDR1 and CDR2 from the germline V gene are SGHRS and YFSETQ. The CDR3 length is 16 residues. As DNA, the CDR3 is TGCGCCAACAGCCCCGTCCCGGGACAGGGGAGAGATGGCTACACCTTC. It is translated as CANSPVPGQGRDGYTF.

The chain joins TRBV5-5 to TRBJ1-4; the D is unclear. V lost 0 bases and J lost 8, with 11 bases in between. CDR1 is SGHKS and CDR2 is YYEKEE in the germline V gene (reference sequence). The CDR3 has 14 residues. CDR3 nucleotides: TGTGCCAGCAGCTTGGTGCCAGAGGGCGAAAAACTGTTTTTT. Its translation: CASSLVPEGEKLFF.

This rearrangement joins TRBV11-2 to TRBJ2-7; the D gene is possibly TRBD1 (6 bases). V was cut by 5 bases and J by 2 bases, with 10 bases left in between. The germline V gene encodes CDR1 SGHAT and CDR2 FQNNGV. The CDR3 sequence is 13 residues long. In DNA, the CDR3 is TGTGCCAGCAGCGTCGGACAGACCTACGAGCAGTACTTC. Amino acids: CASSVGQTYEQYF.

J is TRBJ2-7 and V is TRBV27; 12 bases agree with TRBD1. Germline V lookup: CDR1 MNHEY, CDR2 SMNVEV (reference sequence). Losses at the gene ends were 2 bases for V and 4 bases for J; bases not matched to a gene: 6. This CDR3 is 16 amino acids long. The CDR3 DNA is TGTGCCAGCAGTTTACGCGGGGACAGGGGGCCTTACGAGCAGTACTTC. This codes for CASSLRGDRGPYEQYF.

The V call is TRBV7-9, the J call TRBJ2-7, with TRBD2 identical over 10 bases. The V segment lost 5 bases and the J segment 6 bases; nucleotides outside the gene matches: 13. CDR3 length: 16 residues. Germline CDR1 is SEHNR and CDR2 is FQNEAQ (reference sequence). CDR3 loop: CASSNPRASGSGEQYF. CDR3 in DNA: TGTGCCAGCAGCAATCCCCGGGCTAGCGGGAGCGGCGAGCAGTACTTC.

Details on this clone: The germline gene is not matched at one end of the junction; a read error may be the cause. DNA for the CDR3: TGTTCCAGCAGCCCTCTTAGGTCGCAGGCAACTAATGAAAAACTGTTTTTT. Translating gives CSSSPLRSQATNEKLFF. The V call is TRBV7-9, the J call TRBJ1-4; D unclear. The CDR3 totals 17 residues. Germline CDR1 is SEHNR and CDR2 is FQNEAQ (reference sequence).

This clone came up once. This rearrangement joins TRBV4-2 to TRBJ2-7, with unresolved D. The CDR3 is made up of 14 amino acids. Germline CDR1 is LGHNA and CDR2 is YNFKEQ. V was clipped by 1 base and J by 4 bases, with 11 bases between them. In DNA form, the CDR3 reads TGTGCCAGCAGCCAAGGGGCAGCCCGATACGAGCAGTACTTC. Encoded protein: CASSQGAARYEQYF.

The chain is built from TRBV5-1 and TRBJ1-2; TRBD1 matches at 9 bases. The CDR3 totals 14 residues. From germline, CDR1 is SGHRS and CDR2 YFSETQ. J was trimmed by 3 bases and V by 4 bases; bases with no gene match: 4. The CDR3 spells CASSPRDRDYGYTF. The DNA of the CDR3 is TGCGCCAGCAGCCCCCGGGACAGGGACTATGGCTACACCTTC. The full variable domain, completed using reference TRBV5-1 and TRBJ1-2, is KAGVTQTPRYLIKTRGQQVTLSCSPISGHRSVSWYQQTPGQGLQFLFEYFSETQRNKGNFPGRFSGRQFSNSRSEMNVSTLELGDSALYLCASSPRDRDYGYTFGSGTRLTVV.

The V and J genes are TRBV30 and TRBJ1-2; D might be TRBD1 (6 bases). Trimming pared 3 bases from V and 7 bases from J, leaving 18 bases between. This CDR3 has 14 residues. Germline assignment: CDR1 GTSNPN and CDR2 SVGIG (reference sequence). The CDR3 DNA follows: TGTGCCTGGAGCGTACGAAGGGGGAGATCTGGCTACACCTTC. Translating gives CAWSVRRGRSGYTF.

The J gene is TRBJ1-2, the V gene TRBV19; perhaps TRBD1 as D (5 bases). The V gene's germline CDR1 is LNHDA and CDR2 SQIVND (reference sequence). Trimming pared 9 bases from V and 8 bases from J, leaving 25 bases between. The CDR3 is 15 residues long. The CDR3 is CASTSLLAGTRGYTF. The CDR3 nucleotides are TGTGCCAGCACCTCCCTTTTGGCGGGGACTCGGGGCTACACCTTC.

Remarks on this clone: At one boundary the junction diverges from the germline segment, which might be a read error. The gene calls are TRBV19 and TRBJ2-1; TRBD1 matches 9 bases. This CDR3 region has 14 residues. CDR1 and CDR2 (germline): LNHDA, SQIVND (reference sequence). The CDR3 DNA follows: TGTGCCAGTAGGGGACAGGGCTCCCACAATGAGCAGTTCTTC. Amino acids: CASRGQGSHNEQFF.

This sequence joins TRBV6-4 and TRBJ2-1, with TRBD2 matching 7 bases. Germline CDR1 reads MRHNA; CDR2 reads SNTAGT. The CDR3 runs to 13 residues. Germline trimming cut 6 bases from V and 12 bases from J; bases unmatched to any gene: 11. The CDR3 nucleotides are TGTGCCAGCAGCCCCGAGGCGGGAGAGGTGCAGTTCTTC. It specifies CASSPEAGEVQFF.